The 20 T cell receptor beta chains reported below all come from one sample, sequenced in a study of cytomegalovirus exposure and HLA in healthy donors. The PCR ran on 60 Vbeta and 13 Jbeta primers. The protocol was immunoSEQ multiplex PCR, while the TCRdb copy is restricted to in-frame clones and leaves out a portion. In the table there are roughly 120,000 clones, 65% to 80% of which are singletons. The sequenced sample consisted of PBMCs. These receptors were obtained from a man in his fifties or sixties in good health and CMV-seropositive.

Here the CDR3 reads CASSEDPTSIYEQYF. The CDR3 DNA reads as TGTGCCAGCAGTGAAGACCCGACTAGTATCTACGAGCAGTACTTC. The chain combines TRBV6-1 with TRBJ2-7, with a tentative D call TRBD2 (6 bases). V gave up 1 base and J gave up 3 bases, with 13 bases separating them. The CDR3 contains 15 residues. Germline V gene data show CDR1 as MNHNS and CDR2 as SASEGT.

The table lists this clone with a few counts. The rearrangement links TRBV10-3 to TRBJ1-5; D unresolved. Germline CDR1 reads ENHRY; CDR2 reads SYGVKD. The length of the CDR3 is 12 residues. V gave up 4 bases and J gave up 9 bases, with 10 bases separating them. This CDR3 is CAISVVGRPQHF. The CDR3 coding sequence is TGTGCCATCAGTGTGGTCGGGAGGCCCCAGCATTTT.

The V call is TRBV5-1, the J call TRBJ2-7, with 11 bases lining up with TRBD1. The length of the CDR3 is 15 residues. Trimming at V came to 4 bases and at J to 2 bases, leaving 5 bases not matched to a gene. Germline V gene sequence: CDR1 SGHRS, CDR2 YFSETQ. DNA of the CDR3: TGCGCCAGCAGCCCGGGACAGGGGGTCACCTACGAGCAGTACTTC. This gives the protein CASSPGQGVTYEQYF.

This clone has a handful of counts. V gene TRBV5-1 combines with J gene TRBJ2-5; D is perhaps TRBD2 (8 bases). Between the trimmed V and J ends, which lost 3 bases and 4 bases, there was a span of 28 bases. Germline V gene sequence: CDR1 SGHRS, CDR2 YFSETQ. The CDR3 runs to 19 residues. The CDR3 protein is CASSSTGVRLAGTGETQYF. The CDR3 DNA is TGCGCCAGCAGCTCCACAGGGGTCAGGTTAGCGGGGACGGGAGAGACCCAGTACTTC.

The chain carries TRBV10-3 and TRBJ2-5, with D perhaps matching TRBD2 (6 bases). CDR3 length: 15 residues. The germline CDR1 and CDR2 sequences are ENHRY and SYGVKD. With 1 base removed from V and 2 bases from J, the gap between germline ends came to 11 bases. The CDR3 DNA reads TGTGCCATCAGTGAGTGGGCGGGGCTGCAAGAGACCCAGTACTTC. Protein: CAISEWAGLQETQYF.

This clone has only a few counts. The genes are TRBV10-1 and TRBJ2-3, with D unresolved. With 0 bases removed from V and 5 bases from J, the gap between germline ends came to 9 bases. Germline CDR1 and CDR2: WNHNN and SYGVQD (reference sequence). There are 14 residues in the CDR3. The CDR3 nucleotides are TGCGCCAGCAGTGAGTCGGAGATGGGAGATACGCAGTATTTT. Amino acids: CASSESEMGDTQYF.

This rearrangement joins TRBV11-2 to TRBJ2-1, with D hard to call. Germline lookup yields CDR1 SGHAT and CDR2 FQNNGV. V was shortened by 1 base and J by 8 bases, with 12 bases between the two germline ends. This CDR3 comprises 14 residues. This chain's CDR3 is CASSLGVLSDEQFF. The CDR3 nucleotides are TGTGCCAGCAGCTTAGGTGTTCTTTCCGATGAGCAGTTCTTC.

V and J are TRBV5-1 and TRBJ2-7; perhaps TRBD2 as D (5 bases). Trimming pared 1 base from V and 7 bases from J, leaving 15 bases between. Germline CDR1 is SGHRS and CDR2 is YFSETQ. This CDR3 spans 14 amino acids. CDR3 sequence reads: CASSLSAVPGEQYF. In DNA form, the CDR3 reads TGCGCCAGCAGCTTGTCCGCGGTTCCGGGGGAGCAGTACTTC.

This clone was seen a single time. The chain's CDR3 is CASSQSGTGDYGYTF. CDR3 sequence (DNA): TGCGCCAGCAGCCAATCCGGGACAGGGGACTATGGCTACACCTTC. The genes are TRBV4-1 and TRBJ1-2; 10 positions match TRBD1. The CDR3 covers 15 residues. The ends lost 2 bases at V and 3 bases at J; junction bases unmatched: 3. Germline V gene data show CDR1 as MGHRA and CDR2 as YSYEKL.

The chain is built from TRBV11-3 and TRBJ2-3; D is perhaps TRBD1 (8 bases). The ends were cut back, 2 bases at V and 4 bases at J, with 25 bases in the middle. Germline CDR1 reads SGHNT; CDR2 reads YENEEA. The CDR3 covers 19 residues. The CDR3 region has the DNA TGTGCCAGCAGCTTACGGGGGGAGGCAGGGGGCCTGGGCGCAGATACGCAGTATTTT. Translating gives CASSLRGEAGGLGADTQYF.

The V and J genes are TRBV19 and TRBJ2-1; TRBD2 matches 8 bases. There are 18 residues in the CDR3. The V gene's germline CDR1 is LNHDA and CDR2 SQIVND (reference sequence). Losses at the gene ends were 0 bases for V and 9 bases for J; bases not matched to a gene: 16. CDR3 nucleotide sequence: TGTGCCAGTAGTATAGAGGGCATAGGGGGGACTAGTTTCTTTGAGCAGTTCTTC. It encodes CASSIEGIGGTSFFEQFF.

The chain couples TRBV6-4 to TRBJ1-2; 7 positions agree with TRBD1. The V segment lost 4 bases and the J segment 7 bases; nucleotides outside the gene matches: 6. The CDR3 runs to 13 residues. CDR1 and CDR2 (germline): MRHNA, SNTAGT. CDR3 nucleotides: TGTGCCAGCAGTGGGGCAGGGGGTCTTGGCTACACCTTC. Protein sequence: CASSGAGGLGYTF.

This clone has just a few counts. V gene TRBV2 combines with J gene TRBJ1-5, with D tentatively TRBD1 (5 bases). Germline lookup yields CDR1 SNHLY and CDR2 FYNNEI. V was shortened by 3 bases and J by 2 bases, with 14 bases between the two germline ends. This CDR3 contains 16 residues. This chain's CDR3 is CASSDRGVVGNQPQHF. Here the CDR3 DNA reads TGTGCCAGCAGTGATCGGGGGGTAGTAGGCAATCAGCCCCAGCATTTT.

The V gene is TRBV7-2, the J gene TRBJ2-5; 9 nucleotides line up with TRBD2. Looked up from germline, CDR1 is SGHTA and CDR2 is FQGNSA. Germline trimming cut 2 bases from V and 2 bases from J; bases unmatched to any gene: 6. CDR3 length equals 16 residues. In DNA form, the CDR3 reads TGTGCCAGCAGCTTATTAGCGGGGGCTCTTCAAGAGACCCAGTACTTC. It specifies CASSLLAGALQETQYF.

This rearrangement joins TRBV19 to TRBJ1-1; D ambiguous. CDR1 and CDR2 from the germline V gene are LNHDA and SQIVND (reference sequence). V was cut by 7 bases and J by 0 bases, with 12 bases left in between. CDR3 length: 14 residues. CDR3 in amino acids: CASTSHSLNTEAFF. The CDR3 bases are TGTGCCAGTACCTCGCACAGCCTGAACACTGAAGCTTTCTTT.

J is TRBJ1-1 and V is TRBV5-6; possible D gene TRBD1, 6 bases. V lost 4 bases and J lost 4, with 20 bases in between. This CDR3 is built from 16 residues. Germline CDR1 reads SGHDT; CDR2 reads YYEEEE. In DNA form, the CDR3 reads TGTGCCAGCAGCCTCCGAGGGTGGGGGCTAAGCACTGAAGCTTTCTTT. Translated, it gives CASSLRGWGLSTEAFF.

The CDR3 sequence is CASSQMTRTEAFF. For the CDR3, the DNA is TGTGCCAGCAGTCAAATGACACGCACTGAAGCTTTCTTT. V is TRBV6-1 and J is TRBJ1-1; unclear D gene. The V gene's germline CDR1 is MNHNS and CDR2 SASEGT. The CDR3 consists of 13 residues. V was cut by 5 bases and J by 4 bases, with 11 bases left in between.

This clone occurred a few times. V is TRBV15 and J is TRBJ1-2, with D tentatively TRBD1 (6 bases). The CDR3 is 15 residues long. Germline V gives CDR1 LNHNV, CDR2 YYDKDF (reference sequence). Trimming removed 5 bases at V and 0 bases at J, with 13 bases between. The CDR3 nucleotides read TGTGCCACCAGCCCAGGGGCAGACTCTAACTATGGCTACACCTTC. Translating gives CATSPGADSNYGYTF.

This clone occurred once. CDR3 bases: TGCGCCAGCAGTCAATCTTTGTGGTCCTACCCACGGAGGAACGAGCAGTACTTC. Amino acid sequence: CASSQSLWSYPRRNEQYF. The chain joins TRBV23-1 to TRBJ2-7; tentatively, D is TRBD2 (5 bases). TRBV23-1 is designated an ORF whose function remains uncertain. This CDR3 spans 18 amino acids. V was shortened by 0 bases and J by 5 bases, with 23 bases between the two germline ends.

This clone was observed a few times. J is TRBJ2-1 and V is TRBV29-1; a weak D match, TRBD1 (6 bases). The CDR3 length is 14 residues. The germline V and J ends were trimmed by 7 bases and 6 bases, with 19 bases remaining between them. Germline CDR1 SQVTM, CDR2 ANQGSEA. The CDR3 here is CSGWLGAQGNEQFF. DNA for the CDR3: TGCAGCGGGTGGTTGGGGGCGCAGGGCAATGAGCAGTTCTTC.